A selection of T cell receptor beta chains follows, all from one sample in a study of T cell responses to AZD1222 COVID-19 vaccine. Repertoires were generated with immunoSEQ multiplex PCR, while TCRdb's copy carries only in-frame clones and drops some. Altogether fewer than 150,000 clones are present, over 80% being singletons, with the ten largest covering 11% to 15%. This sample comprised peripheral blood, obtained on day 0 of AZD1222 vaccination. The receptor source for this set is an adult in good health. CDR3s include the opening cysteine and the closing phenylalanine or tryptophan. The D gene is left open where the match is weak. Size values are once, few and many counts, or a class for expanded clones, and some rows have none.

- | - | TRBJ1-1 | TRBV12-3/TRBV12-4 | CASSHRHGPEAFF | TGTGCCAGCAGTCACCGACACGGACCTGAAGCTTTCTTT
TRBD1 | - | TRBJ1-3 | TRBV28 | CASSFGDRAFSGNTIYF | TGTGCCAGCAGTTTTGGAGACAGGGCGTTCTCTGGAAACACCATATATTTT
TRBD2 | - | TRBJ2-7 | TRBV7-9 | CASSPGGF | TGTGCCAGCAGCCCGGGGGGATTC
- | - | TRBJ1-1 | TRBV30 | CAWSVQVFNTEAFF | TGTGCCTGGAGTGTACAGGTGTTTAACACTGAAGCTTTCTTT
- | - | TRBJ1-1 | TRBV9 | CASSTLLNTEAFF | TGTGCCAGCAGCACCCTGTTGAACACTGAAGCTTTCTTT
- | - | TRBJ2-5 | TRBV5-1 | CASGPPRSETQYF | TGCGCCAGCGGTCCGCCGCGGTCGGAGACCCAGTACTTC
- | - | TRBJ2-2 | TRBV19 | CASSIQGGGTGPNTGELFF | TGTGCCAGTAGTATACAAGGAGGAGGGACGGGTCCAAACACCGGGGAGCTGTTTTTT
- | once | TRBJ1-1 | TRBV7-2 | CASSLAQILNTEAFF | TGTGCCAGCAGCTTAGCGCAGATACTGAACACTGAAGCTTTCTTT
- | - | TRBJ1-2 | TRBV15 | CATSETTAYGYTF | TGTGCCACCAGCGAAACTACAGCCTATGGCTACACCTTC
- | - | TRBJ1-2 | TRBV20-1 | CSASELGGYTF | TGCAGTGCTAGCGAACTGGGAGGCTACACCTTC
- | - | TRBJ2-7 | TRBV7-2 | CASSLAYPAGEQYF | TGTGCCAGCAGCTTAGCATACCCAGCAGGCGAGCAGTACTTC
TRBD2 | - | TRBJ2-7 | TRBV10-3 | CAIRKREEIYEQYF | TGTGCCATCAGAAAGCGGGAGGAAATCTACGAGCAGTACTTC
TRBD1 | - | TRBJ2-1 | TRBV3-1/TRBV3-2 | CASSQIRDSYNEQFF | TGTGCCAGCAGCCAGATCCGGGACAGCTACAATGAGCAGTTCTTC
- | - | TRBJ1-3 | TRBV7-2 | CASSLNPLEVVSGNTIYF | TGTGCCAGCAGCTTAAACCCTCTCGAAGTGGTGTCTGGAAACACCATATATTTT
- | - | TRBJ2-1 | TRBV13 | CASSLVSDPRGLTNEQFF | TGTGCCAGCAGCTTAGTTTCGGACCCGAGGGGTCTGACTAATGAGCAGTTCTTC
- | - | TRBJ1-2 | TRBV5-4 | CASSAGTYGYTF | TGTGCCAGCTCCGCCGGGACCTATGGCTACACCTTC
TRBD1 | - | TRBJ1-5 | TRBV19 | CASSKDRVPESQHF | TGTGCCAGTAGCAAGGACAGGGTCCCTGAGTCCCAGCATTTT
- | - | TRBJ1-1 | TRBV19 | CASSWTAMNTEAFF | TGTGCCAGTAGCTGGACAGCCATGAACACTGAAGCTTTCTTT
TRBD1 | once | TRBJ2-3 | TRBV5-6 | CASSSTGTTDTQYF | TGTGCCAGCAGCTCGACAGGGACCACAGATACGCAGTATTTT
TRBD2 | - | TRBJ2-3 | TRBV5-1 | CASQTGTRGMDTQYF | TGCGCCAGTCAAACAGGGACTAGAGGTATGGATACGCAGTATTTT
- | - | TRBJ1-5 | TRBV6-6 | CASSYPNIGSNQPQHF | TGTGCCAGCAGTTACCCGAATATAGGAAGCAATCAGCCCCAGCATTTT
TRBD2 | - | TRBJ2-7 | TRBV6-2/TRBV6-3 | CASSYSLGTSSYEQYF | TGTGCCAGCAGTTACTCCCTCGGGACTAGCAGTTACGAGCAGTACTTC
- | - | TRBJ1-2 | TRBV6-5 | CASSYSGTHYGYTF | TGTGCCAGCAGTTACTCAGGGACCCACTATGGCTACACCTTC
TRBD2 | - | TRBJ2-7 | TRBV11-2 | CASSPRGRGGYEQYF | TGTGCCAGCAGCCCAAGAGGGCGGGGGGGTTACGAGCAGTACTTC
- | few | TRBJ2-7 | TRBV5-3 | CARSMWSSMVREQYF | TGTGCCAGAAGCATGTGGTCTAGTATGGTACGAGAGCAGTACTTC
- | - | TRBJ2-3 | TRBV4-1 | CASRPAGADTQYF | TGCGCCAGCAGGCCGGCGGGTGCAGATACGCAGTATTTT
- | - | TRBJ2-3 | TRBV20-1 | CSASFLLLGNSTDTQYF | TGCAGTGCTAGTTTCTTGCTATTAGGGAACTCCACAGATACGCAGTATTTT
- | few | TRBJ1-1 | TRBV3-1/TRBV3-2 | CASSPGTAALTFF | TGTGCCAGCAGCCCCGGGACGGCCGCCCTAACTTTCTTT
TRBD1 | - | TRBJ2-2 | TRBV2 | CASIRDRGLTGELFF | TGTGCCAGCATTAGGGACAGGGGGCTTACCGGGGAGCTGTTTTTT
- | - | TRBJ2-7 | TRBV30 | CAWEATGNSEQYF | TGTGCCTGGGAAGCCACAGGGAATTCCGAGCAGTACTTC
- | - | TRBJ1-1 | TRBV7-9 | CASSLASQNTEAFF | TGTGCCAGCAGCTTAGCCTCACAGAACACTGAAGCTTTCTTT
- | - | TRBJ1-3 | TRBV6-5 | CASRGPGSSGNTIYF | TGTGCCAGCAGGGGGCCGGGAAGCTCTGGAAACACCATATATTTT
- | - | TRBJ1-5 | TRBV28 | CASSFGTNQPQHF | TGTGCCAGCAGTTTCGGCACCAATCAGCCCCAGCATTTT